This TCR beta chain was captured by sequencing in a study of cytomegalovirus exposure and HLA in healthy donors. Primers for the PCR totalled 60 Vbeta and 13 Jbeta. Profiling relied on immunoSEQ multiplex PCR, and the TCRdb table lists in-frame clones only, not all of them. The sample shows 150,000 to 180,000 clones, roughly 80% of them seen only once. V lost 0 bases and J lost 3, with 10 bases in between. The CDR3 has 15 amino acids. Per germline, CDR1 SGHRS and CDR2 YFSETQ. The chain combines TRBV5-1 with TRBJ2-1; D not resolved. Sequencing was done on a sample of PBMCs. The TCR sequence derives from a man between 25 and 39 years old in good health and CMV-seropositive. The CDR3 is CASSLAPGNYNEQFF. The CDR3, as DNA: TGCGCCAGCAGCTTGGCCCCAGGCAACTACAATGAGCAGTTCTTC. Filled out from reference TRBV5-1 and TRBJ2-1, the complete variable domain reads KAGVTQTPRYLIKTRGQQVTLSCSPISGHRSVSWYQQTPGQGLQFLFEYFSETQRNKGNFPGRFSGRQFSNSRSEMNVSTLELGDSALYLCASSLAPGNYNEQFFGPGTRLTVL.